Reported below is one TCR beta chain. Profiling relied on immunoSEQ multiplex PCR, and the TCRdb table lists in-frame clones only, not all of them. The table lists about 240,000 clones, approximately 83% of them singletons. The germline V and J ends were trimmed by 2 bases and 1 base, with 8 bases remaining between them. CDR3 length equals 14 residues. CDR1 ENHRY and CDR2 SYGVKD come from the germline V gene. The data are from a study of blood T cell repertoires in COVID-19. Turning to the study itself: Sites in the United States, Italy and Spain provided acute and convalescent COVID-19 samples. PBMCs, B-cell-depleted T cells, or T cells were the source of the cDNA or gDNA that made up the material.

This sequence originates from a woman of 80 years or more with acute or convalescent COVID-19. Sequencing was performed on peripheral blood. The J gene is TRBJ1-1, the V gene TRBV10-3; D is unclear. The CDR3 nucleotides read TGTGCCATCAGTGAGGGACGGGGGAACACTGAAGCTTTCTTT. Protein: CAISEGRGNTEAFF.